This section outlines one T cell receptor (beta chain) sequence together with its context. Its antigen is still unknown. This table comes from immunoSEQ multiplex PCR, and its TCRdb copy is limited to in-frame clones, with some not included. The data show 410,000 or so clones, over 80% seen once. CDR3 length equals 15 residues. The junction had 5 bases not matched to a gene; V was cut back by 2 bases and J by 3 bases. CDR1 and CDR2 from the germline V gene are LGHNA and YSLEER. This sample is part of a study of Ad26.COV2.S vaccination and SARS-CoV-2 variants. Study-level points and caveats: Reportedly, after vaccination the spike-specific CD8+ and CD4+ T cell responses displayed substantial breadth.

Treatment of the sample: around 19 received Ad26.COV2.S at low or high dose, single or two shots; roughly 5 received placebo; per-sample allocation not given. Each sample was drawn 63 days after the first injection (of vaccine or placebo). A Boston donor was an adult aged 18-55 years. An Ad26 vector expressing Wuhan-strain SARS-CoV-2 spike constituted the vaccine. The sequencing used peripheral blood, collected in a trial of Ad26.COV2.S vaccine versus placebo. The clonotype originates from a person aged 18 to 59 who received the Ad26.COV2.S COVID-19 vaccine or a placebo. The chain joins TRBV4-3 to TRBJ2-3, with 7 bases that match TRBD1. CDR3 in DNA: TGCGCCAGCAGCCAACAGACAGGGACAACAGATACGCAGTATTTT. Protein product: CASSQQTGTTDTQYF.